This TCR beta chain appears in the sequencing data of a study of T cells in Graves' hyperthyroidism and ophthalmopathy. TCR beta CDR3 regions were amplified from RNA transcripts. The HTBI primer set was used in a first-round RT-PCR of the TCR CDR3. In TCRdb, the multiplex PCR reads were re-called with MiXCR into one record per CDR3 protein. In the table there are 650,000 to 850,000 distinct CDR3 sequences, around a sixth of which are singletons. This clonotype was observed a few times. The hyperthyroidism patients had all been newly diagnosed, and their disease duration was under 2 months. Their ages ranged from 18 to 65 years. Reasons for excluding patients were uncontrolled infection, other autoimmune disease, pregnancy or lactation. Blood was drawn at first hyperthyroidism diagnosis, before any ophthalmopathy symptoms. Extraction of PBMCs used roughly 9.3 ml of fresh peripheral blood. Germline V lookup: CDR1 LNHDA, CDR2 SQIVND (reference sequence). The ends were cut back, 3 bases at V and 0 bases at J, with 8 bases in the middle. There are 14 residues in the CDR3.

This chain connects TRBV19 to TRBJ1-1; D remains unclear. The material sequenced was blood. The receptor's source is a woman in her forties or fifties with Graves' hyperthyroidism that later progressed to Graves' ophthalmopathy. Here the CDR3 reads CASSIPGMNTEAFF. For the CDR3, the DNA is TGTGCCAGTAGTATTCCCGGGATGAACACTGAAGCTTTCTTT.